These 11 T cell receptor beta chains were sequenced from one sample in a study of blood T cells in healthy people across ages (dated by TCRdb to 2013 to 2016). The library came from 5' RACE. Sequencer: Illumina HiSeq 2500. A second PCR of 7 to 11 cycles was performed with a sample-barcoded 5' primer and a J-beta primer mix. Through fastp at Q25 and MiXCR, TCRdb rebuilt clones from the public reads, retaining in-frame beta chains. Rows matching on CDR3 protein sequence are summarized as one entry with the most common DNA and genes. A total of some 670,000 distinct CDR3 sequences appear in this sample, more than 45% of them only once. The ten largest account for around an eighth of the sample. The sample taken for sequencing was blood. The receptors were gathered from a woman older than 75 in good health.

The chain is built from TRBV6-1 and TRBJ2-1; perhaps TRBD2 as D (5 bases). The CDR3 has 16 amino acids. The germline V gene has CDR1 MNHNS and CDR2 SASEGT. The V end lost 6 bases, the J end lost 5 bases, and 20 bases lay between the germline ends. The CDR3 spells CASSRRAGVYDNEQFF. DNA of the CDR3: TGTGCCAGCAGCAGAAGGGCCGGGGTGTACGACAATGAGCAGTTCTTC.

The chain recombines TRBV29-1 with TRBJ2-1; 10 nucleotides align to TRBD1. V gave up 3 bases and J gave up 7 bases; unmatched junction bases: 6. This CDR3 region has 14 residues. Per the germline V gene, CDR1 is SQVTM and CDR2 is ANQGSEA. The CDR3 sequence is CSVDDRGRGNEQFF. The CDR3 DNA reads as TGCAGCGTTGACGACAGGGGGCGTGGAAATGAGCAGTTCTTC.

J is TRBJ2-3 and V is TRBV20-1, with 8 bases identical to TRBD2. The CDR3 contains 17 residues. Germline lookup yields CDR1 DFQATT and CDR2 SNEGSKA (reference sequence). The V and J ends lost 4 bases and 2 bases, in that order; junction bases with no gene match: 14. The CDR3 region is CSAKWAWTSKNTDTQYF. CDR3 DNA: TGCAGTGCTAAGTGGGCCTGGACTAGCAAAAACACAGATACGCAGTATTTT.

The chain links TRBV5-1 to TRBJ2-2; 8 bases are shared with TRBD1. Per germline, CDR1 SGHRS and CDR2 YFSETQ. The CDR3 runs 15 residues. V was clipped by 7 bases and J by 5 bases; unmatched bases: 10. CDR3 nucleotides: TGCGCCAGCGTTTGGGACAGGACCCAAACCGGGGAGCTGTTTTTT. It specifies CASVWDRTQTGELFF.

The chain carries TRBV6-1 and TRBJ1-1; no clear D. Germline V lookup: CDR1 MNHNS, CDR2 SASEGT. V lost 3 bases and J 1 base, leaving 6 bases between the germline ends. This CDR3 contains 13 residues. CDR3 bases: TGTGCCAGCAGTGACGAAGGGAACACTGAAGCTTTCTTT. Its translation: CASSDEGNTEAFF.

Only a few counts were recorded for this clonotype. The V call is TRBV9, the J call TRBJ2-2; 10 nucleotides match TRBD2. CDR1 and CDR2 (germline): SGDLS, YYNGEE. CDR3 length: 15 residues. V dropped 5 bases and J dropped 6; count of bases not matched to a gene: 7. CDR3 residues: CASSPGLALSGELFF. In DNA, the CDR3 is TGTGCCAGCAGTCCGGGACTAGCGTTATCCGGGGAGCTGTTTTTT.

The sample holds many counts of this clonotype. The V and J genes are TRBV2 and TRBJ2-1; 8 bases agree with TRBD2. CDR3 size: 15 residues. Germline V gene sequence: CDR1 SNHLY, CDR2 FYNNEI. V dropped 4 bases and J dropped 4; count of bases not matched to a gene: 6. The CDR3 sequence is CASSVSGGLYNEQFF. In DNA, the CDR3 is TGTGCCAGCAGTGTAAGCGGGGGTCTTTACAATGAGCAGTTCTTC. The full variable domain, its missing parts supplied by reference TRBV2 and TRBJ2-1, is EPEVTQTPSHQVTQMGQEVILRCVPISNHLYFYWYRQILGQKVEFLVSFYNNEISEKSEIFDDQFSVERPDGSNFTLKIRSTKLEDSAMYFCASSVSGGLYNEQFFGPGTRLTVL.

The chain joins TRBV28 to TRBJ2-1; TRBD2 agrees at 7 bases. Trimming at V came to 2 bases and at J to 8 bases, leaving 3 bases not matched to a gene. Per germline, CDR1 MDHEN and CDR2 SYDVKM. The CDR3 runs to 13 residues. CDR3 loop: CASSLSGVYEQFF. CDR3 coding DNA: TGTGCCAGCAGTTTAAGCGGGGTGTATGAGCAGTTCTTC.

The chain recombines TRBV9 with TRBJ2-2, with 12 bases that match TRBD1. The CDR3 runs to 18 residues. CDR1 SGDLS and CDR2 YYNGEE come from the germline V gene. Losses at the gene ends were 2 bases for V and 7 bases for J; bases not matched to a gene: 12. The CDR3 DNA is TGTGCCAGCAGCGTTGACTTCCGGGACAGGGGGCTCAGCGGGGAGCTGTTTTTT. It specifies CASSVDFRDRGLSGELFF.

This clonotype was seen more than once but under ten times. V and J are TRBV7-9 and TRBJ1-2, with D perhaps matching TRBD1 (5 bases). The CDR3 consists of 15 residues. Trimming removed 3 bases at V and 11 bases at J, with 22 bases between. CDR1 is SEHNR and CDR2 is FQNEAQ in the germline V gene (reference sequence). The CDR3 reads CASSLVVGTRQKYTF. CDR3 coding DNA: TGTGCCAGCAGCTTGGTCGTTGGGACCCGACAAAAATACACCTTC.

This clonotype was counted ten times or more. The rearrangement joins TRBV12-3 or TRBV12-4 to TRBJ2-1; 9 nucleotides agree with TRBD2. The CDR3 length is 16 residues. J lost 4 bases, V lost 6 bases, and 10 bases had no gene match. In nucleotides, the CDR3 is TGTGCCAGCAGGCCCCCGGGACTAGCTTCTTACAATGAGCAGTTCTTC. Translation gives CASRPPGLASYNEQFF.